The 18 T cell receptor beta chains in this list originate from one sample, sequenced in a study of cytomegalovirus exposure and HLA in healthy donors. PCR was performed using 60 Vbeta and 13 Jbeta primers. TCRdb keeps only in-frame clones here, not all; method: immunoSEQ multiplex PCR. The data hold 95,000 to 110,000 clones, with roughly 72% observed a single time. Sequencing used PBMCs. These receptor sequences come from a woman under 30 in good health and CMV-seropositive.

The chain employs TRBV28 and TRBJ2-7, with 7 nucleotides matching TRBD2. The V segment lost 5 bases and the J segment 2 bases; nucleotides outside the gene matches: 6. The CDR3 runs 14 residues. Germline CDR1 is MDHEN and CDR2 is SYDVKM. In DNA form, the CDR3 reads TGTGCCAGCAGTCTCGGACGGGGGGCCTACGAGCAGTACTTC. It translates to CASSLGRGAYEQYF.

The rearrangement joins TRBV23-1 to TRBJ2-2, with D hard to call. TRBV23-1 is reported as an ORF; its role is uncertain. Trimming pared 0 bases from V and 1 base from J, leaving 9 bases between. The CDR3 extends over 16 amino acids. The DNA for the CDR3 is TGCGCCAGCAGTCAATCGGAGCCCTGGAACACCGGGGAGCTGTTTTTT. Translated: CASSQSEPWNTGELFF.

The chain's CDR3 is CASRGGEGAGTDTQYF. The CDR3 DNA is TGTGCCAGCAGGGGGGGGGAAGGGGCGGGCACAGATACGCAGTATTTT. The chain uses TRBV27 and TRBJ2-3; 7 nucleotides agree with TRBD2. Germline assignment: CDR1 MNHEY and CDR2 SMNVEV (reference sequence). This CDR3 contains 16 residues. J was trimmed by 1 base and V by 6 bases; bases with no gene match: 10.

The DNA of the CDR3 is TGCGCCAGCAGCTTACAGTATTCGGCTGCTGGCACTGAAGCTTTCTTT. Translated, it gives CASSLQYSAAGTEAFF. V usage is TRBV5-1 and J usage is TRBJ1-1; D not resolved. V lost 2 bases and J lost 4, with 18 bases in between. CDR1 is SGHRS, CDR2 YFSETQ, per germline. The CDR3 has 16 amino acids.

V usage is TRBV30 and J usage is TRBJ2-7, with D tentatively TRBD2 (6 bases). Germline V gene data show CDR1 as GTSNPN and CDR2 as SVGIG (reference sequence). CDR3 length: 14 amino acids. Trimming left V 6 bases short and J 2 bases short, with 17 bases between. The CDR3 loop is CACTHFGGPYEQYF. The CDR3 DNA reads TGTGCCTGCACTCACTTCGGGGGTCCCTACGAGCAGTACTTC.

The CDR3 region has the DNA TGTGCCAGCAGCTTATCAGGGGTTAGCAATCAGCCCCAGCATTTT. Its translation is CASSLSGVSNQPQHF. The chain has TRBV13 and TRBJ1-5, with a possible D match to TRBD1 (6 bases). Germline V gene lookup returns CDR1 PRHDT and CDR2 FYEKMQ (reference sequence). The CDR3 runs to 15 residues. The ends were cut back, 2 bases at V and 0 bases at J, with 8 bases in the middle.

CDR3 amino acids: CAWSSVIADTQYF. CDR3 bases: TGTGCCTGGAGTAGCGTAATCGCAGATACGCAGTATTTT. The V call is TRBV30, the J call TRBJ2-3; no clear D gene. The V and J ends lost 2 bases and 4 bases respectively, with 10 bases between them. Germline lookup yields CDR1 GTSNPN and CDR2 SVGIG (reference sequence). The CDR3 covers 13 residues.

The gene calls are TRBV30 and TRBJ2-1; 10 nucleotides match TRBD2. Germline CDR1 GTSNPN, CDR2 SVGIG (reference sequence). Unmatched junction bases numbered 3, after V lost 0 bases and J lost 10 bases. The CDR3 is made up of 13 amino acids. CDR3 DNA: TGTGCCTGGAGTGTGATAGCGGGAGGCGAGCAGTTCTTC. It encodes CAWSVIAGGEQFF.

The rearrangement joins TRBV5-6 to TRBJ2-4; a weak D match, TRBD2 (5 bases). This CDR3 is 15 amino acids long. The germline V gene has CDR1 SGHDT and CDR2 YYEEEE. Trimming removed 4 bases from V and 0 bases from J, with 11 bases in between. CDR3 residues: CASSGGELAKNIQYF. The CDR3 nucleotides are TGTGCCAGCAGCGGAGGAGAGCTAGCCAAAAACATTCAGTACTTC.

CDR3 sequence (DNA): TGTGCCAGCAGCGTGCAAGACGGGGGTGAGCAGTTCTTC. Translated, it gives CASSVQDGGEQFF. The chain joins TRBV7-9 to TRBJ2-1; tentatively, D is TRBD2 (6 bases). V was shortened by 5 bases and J by 9 bases, with 14 bases between the two germline ends. Germline V gene sequence: CDR1 SEHNR, CDR2 FQNEAQ (reference sequence). The CDR3 consists of 13 residues.

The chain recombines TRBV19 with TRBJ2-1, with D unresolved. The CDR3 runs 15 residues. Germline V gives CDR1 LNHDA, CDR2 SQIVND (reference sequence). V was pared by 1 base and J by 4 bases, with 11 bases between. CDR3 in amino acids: CASSIGGLIYNEQFF. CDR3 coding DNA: TGTGCCAGTAGTATAGGAGGATTAATTTACAATGAGCAGTTCTTC.

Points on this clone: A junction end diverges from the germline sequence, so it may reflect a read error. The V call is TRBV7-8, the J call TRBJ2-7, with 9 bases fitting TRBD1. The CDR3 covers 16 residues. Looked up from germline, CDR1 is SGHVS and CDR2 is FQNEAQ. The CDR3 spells CASSLADRGTPYEQYF. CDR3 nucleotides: TGTGCCAGCAGCCTAGCAGACAGGGGGACTCCCTACGAGCAGTACTTC.

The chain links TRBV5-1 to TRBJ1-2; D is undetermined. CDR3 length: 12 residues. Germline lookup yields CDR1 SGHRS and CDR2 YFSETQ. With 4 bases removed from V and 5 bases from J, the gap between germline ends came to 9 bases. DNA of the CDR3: TGCGCCAGCAGCCCCGGGTCGTATGGCTACACCTTC. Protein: CASSPGSYGYTF. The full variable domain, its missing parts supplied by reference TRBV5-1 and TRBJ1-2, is KAGVTQTPRYLIKTRGQQVTLSCSPISGHRSVSWYQQTPGQGLQFLFEYFSETQRNKGNFPGRFSGRQFSNSRSEMNVSTLELGDSALYLCASSPGSYGYTFGSGTRLTVV.

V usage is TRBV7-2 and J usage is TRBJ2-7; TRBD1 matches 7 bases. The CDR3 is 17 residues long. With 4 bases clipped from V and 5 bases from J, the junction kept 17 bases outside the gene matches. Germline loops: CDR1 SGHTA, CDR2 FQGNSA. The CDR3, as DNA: TGTGCCAGCAGCTCCGACCTGACAGGGCCGCGAGTGGACGAGCAGTACTTC. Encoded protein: CASSSDLTGPRVDEQYF.

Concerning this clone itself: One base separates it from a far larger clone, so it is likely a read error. The CDR3 DNA follows: TGTGCCAGCAGTGAGTTAGGAGGACTAGTTCCAACCTACGAGCAGTACGTC. Protein product: CASSELGGLVPTYEQYV. The rearrangement joins TRBV2 to TRBJ2-7; 7 positions agree with TRBD2. CDR1 and CDR2 (germline): SNHLY, FYNNEI. This CDR3 is 17 amino acids long. Germline trimming cut 3 bases from V and 2 bases from J; bases unmatched to any gene: 13.

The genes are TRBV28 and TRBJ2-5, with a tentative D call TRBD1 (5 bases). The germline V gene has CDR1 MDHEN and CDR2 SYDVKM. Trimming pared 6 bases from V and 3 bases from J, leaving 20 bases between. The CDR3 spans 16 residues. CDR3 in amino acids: CASSTLGRRVEETQYF. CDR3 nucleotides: TGTGCCAGCAGCACCCTCGGCCGCAGGGTGGAAGAGACCCAGTACTTC.

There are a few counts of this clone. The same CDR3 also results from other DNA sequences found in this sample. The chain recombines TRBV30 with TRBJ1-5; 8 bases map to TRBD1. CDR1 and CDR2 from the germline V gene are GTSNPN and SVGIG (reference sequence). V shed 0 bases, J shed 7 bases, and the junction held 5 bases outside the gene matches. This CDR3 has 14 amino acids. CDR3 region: CAWSVDRGSQPQHF. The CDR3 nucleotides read TGTGCCTGGAGTGTAGACAGGGGCTCGCAGCCCCAGCATTTT.

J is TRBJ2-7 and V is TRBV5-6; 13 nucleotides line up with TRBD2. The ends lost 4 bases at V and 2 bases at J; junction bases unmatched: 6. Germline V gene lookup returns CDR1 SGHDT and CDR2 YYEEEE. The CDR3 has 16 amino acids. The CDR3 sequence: CASSLGLAGAPYEQYF. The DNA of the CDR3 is TGTGCCAGCAGCCTAGGACTAGCGGGAGCCCCCTACGAGCAGTACTTC.